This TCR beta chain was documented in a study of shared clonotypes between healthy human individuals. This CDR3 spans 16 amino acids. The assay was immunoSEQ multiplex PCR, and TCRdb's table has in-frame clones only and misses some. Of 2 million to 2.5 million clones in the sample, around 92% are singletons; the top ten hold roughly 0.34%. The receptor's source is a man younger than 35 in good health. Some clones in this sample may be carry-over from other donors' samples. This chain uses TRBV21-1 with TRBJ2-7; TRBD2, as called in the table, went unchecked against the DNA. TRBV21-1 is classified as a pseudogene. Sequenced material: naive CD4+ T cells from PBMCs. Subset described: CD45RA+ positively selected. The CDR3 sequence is CASSARSGSRMDEQYF. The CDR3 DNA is TGTGCCAGCAGCGCACGGAGCGGGAGTCGTATGGACGAGCAGTACTTC.